These T cell receptor beta chains were read from a single sample in a study of CD8 T cells in ankylosing spondylitis. TCRdb fed the 5' RACE reads into MiXCR, producing one record per CDR3 protein. Here the sample spans approximately 150,000 distinct CDR3 sequences, around a third being singletons. Sequenced input: synovial fluid, either unsorted or a sorted T cell fraction (not recorded which). The receptors originated from a male donor with ankylosing spondylitis. Each CDR3 is given with its conserved first and last residue. The order of the fields is clone size, D gene, V gene, J gene, CDR3 DNA, CDR3 protein. A D gene is named only where the DNA matches it firmly. For some rows the clone size is stated as once, few or many, or as a class when expanded; others skip it.

abundance: .; d_gene: .; v_gene: TRBV12-3/TRBV12-4; j_gene: TRBJ2-3; CDR3nt: TGTGCCAGCAGTTTAGCGGGGGATAGGGTCACAGATACGCAGTATTTT; CDR3aa: CASSLAGDRVTDTQYF
abundance: many; d_gene: .; v_gene: TRBV5-1; j_gene: TRBJ1-1; CDR3nt: TGCGCCAGCAGCCCCGGGATGTTCCGGGACGCCAGGGGGAACACTGAAGCTTTCTTT; CDR3aa: CASSPGMFRDARGNTEAFF
abundance: once; d_gene: TRBD1; v_gene: TRBV18; j_gene: TRBJ2-1; CDR3nt: TGTGCCAGCTCACCGACTAACAGGGGTCTAAGCTATGAGCAGTTCTTC; CDR3aa: CASSPTNRGLSYEQFF
abundance: .; d_gene: TRBD1; v_gene: TRBV15; j_gene: TRBJ2-5; CDR3nt: TGTGCCACCAGCAGTTCCACTCGGACAGGGTCGAGGGAGACCCAGTACTTC; CDR3aa: CATSSSTRTGSRETQYF
abundance: .; d_gene: .; v_gene: TRBV6-5; j_gene: TRBJ1-6; CDR3nt: TGTGCCAGCAGTTACTCGACCGGTGGGGACTCACCCCTCCACTTT; CDR3aa: CASSYSTGGDSPLHF
abundance: many; d_gene: TRBD1; v_gene: TRBV7-6; j_gene: TRBJ2-1; CDR3nt: TGTGCCAGCAGCTTAAGGTGGGACAGGGGGCGTGATGAGCAGTTCTTC; CDR3aa: CASSLRWDRGRDEQFF
abundance: .; d_gene: TRBD2; v_gene: TRBV5-1; j_gene: TRBJ2-7; CDR3nt: TGCGCCAGCAGCTTGTCGACTAGCGGGATCTCCTACGAGCAGTACTTC; CDR3aa: CASSLSTSGISYEQYF
abundance: .; d_gene: .; v_gene: TRBV5-5; j_gene: TRBJ2-3; CDR3nt: TGTGCCAGCAGCTTGGACGGGGCCACAGATACGCAGTATTTT; CDR3aa: CASSLDGATDTQYF
abundance: .; d_gene: TRBD2; v_gene: TRBV2; j_gene: TRBJ2-2; CDR3nt: TGTGCCAGCAGTGAAGCGAGTAGGCTAGCGGGAGCCGGGGAGCTGTTTTTT; CDR3aa: CASSEASRLAGAGELFF
abundance: .; d_gene: TRBD1; v_gene: TRBV24-1; j_gene: TRBJ1-1; CDR3nt: TGTGCCACCAGTGAAAAGGGGGCTATGAACACTGAAGCTTTCTTT; CDR3aa: CATSEKGAMNTEAFF
abundance: many; d_gene: .; v_gene: TRBV21-1; j_gene: TRBJ2-3; CDR3nt: TGTGCCAGCAGCCCTAATTCCAGGGGGACAGATACGCAGTATTTT; CDR3aa: CASSPNSRGTDTQYF
abundance: few; d_gene: .; v_gene: TRBV27; j_gene: TRBJ1-5; CDR3nt: TGTGCCAGCCGAGGCAGCTTCTATCAGCCCCAGCATTTT; CDR3aa: CASRGSFYQPQHF
abundance: many; d_gene: TRBD2; v_gene: TRBV20-1; j_gene: TRBJ2-1; CDR3nt: TGCAGTGCTAGAGTTCGGACTAGCGGGTACTACAATGAGCAGTTCTTC; CDR3aa: CSARVRTSGYYNEQFF
abundance: few; d_gene: .; v_gene: TRBV29-1; j_gene: TRBJ1-1; CDR3nt: TGCAGCGCCTGGGACGGCGACACTGAAGCTTTCTTT; CDR3aa: CSAWDGDTEAFF
abundance: .; d_gene: TRBD1; v_gene: TRBV6-1; j_gene: TRBJ1-5; CDR3nt: TGTGCCAGCGGAGACAGGGTTCAGCCCCAGCATTTT; CDR3aa: CASGDRVQPQHF
abundance: .; d_gene: TRBD2; v_gene: TRBV6-2/TRBV6-3; j_gene: TRBJ2-7; CDR3nt: TGTGCCAGCAAAAGTAGCGGGAGATACGAGCAGTACTTC; CDR3aa: CASKSSGRYEQYF
abundance: .; d_gene: .; v_gene: TRBV5-1; j_gene: TRBJ1-3; CDR3nt: TGCGCCAGCAAATCTACGTCCGGGGTCTCTGGAAACACCATATATTTT; CDR3aa: CASKSTSGVSGNTIYF
abundance: few; d_gene: .; v_gene: TRBV12-3/TRBV12-4; j_gene: TRBJ2-1; CDR3nt: TGTGCCAGCACCTCCTACCTATCCGGGGGAGGCTACAATGAGCAGTTCTTC; CDR3aa: CASTSYLSGGGYNEQFF
abundance: many; d_gene: .; v_gene: TRBV20-1; j_gene: TRBJ1-5; CDR3nt: TGCAGTGCTGATGGGGGTCACAATCAGCCCCAGCATTTT; CDR3aa: CSADGGHNQPQHF
abundance: many; d_gene: .; v_gene: TRBV3-1; j_gene: TRBJ1-1; CDR3nt: TGTGCCAGCAGCCAAGATCAGGGGAGGACTGAAGCTTTCTTT; CDR3aa: CASSQDQGRTEAFF
abundance: many; d_gene: TRBD2; v_gene: TRBV5-1; j_gene: TRBJ2-7; CDR3nt: TGCGCCAGCAGCTTCAGCGGGGGAAGCTCCTACGAGCAGTACTTC; CDR3aa: CASSFSGGSSYEQYF
abundance: few; d_gene: .; v_gene: TRBV2; j_gene: TRBJ2-5; CDR3nt: TGTGCCAGCAGTGAGGTTGCAGGGGCCCAGTGGACCCAGTACTTC; CDR3aa: CASSEVAGAQWTQYF
abundance: few; d_gene: TRBD1; v_gene: TRBV2; j_gene: TRBJ2-1; CDR3nt: TGTGCCAGCAGTTACTCACCCGGGACAGCCCACAATGAGCAGTTCTTC; CDR3aa: CASSYSPGTAHNEQFF
abundance: few; d_gene: TRBD2; v_gene: TRBV7-2; j_gene: TRBJ2-7; CDR3nt: TGTGCCAGCAGCTATCAGCGGGACCCCTCCTACGAGCAGTACTTC; CDR3aa: CASSYQRDPSYEQYF
abundance: many; d_gene: .; v_gene: TRBV20-1; j_gene: TRBJ2-4; CDR3nt: TGCAGTGCAGTTAACAGGGCGGGCAAAAACATTCAGTACTTC; CDR3aa: CSAVNRAGKNIQYF
abundance: few; d_gene: .; v_gene: TRBV7-3; j_gene: TRBJ2-1; CDR3nt: TGTGCCAGCAGCTTATCCCCTAGGGGGAGAAGCAATGAGCAGTTCTTC; CDR3aa: CASSLSPRGRSNEQFF
abundance: few; d_gene: .; v_gene: TRBV20-1; j_gene: TRBJ2-2; CDR3nt: TGCAGTGCTACGCCCCTAATTTCTGGCGGGAAAGACACCGGGGAGCTGTTTTTT; CDR3aa: CSATPLISGGKDTGELFF
abundance: many; d_gene: .; v_gene: TRBV10-3; j_gene: TRBJ1-1; CDR3nt: TGTGCCACCTCGGGGGGGAGTCCTCCCACTGAAGCTTTCTTT; CDR3aa: CATSGGSPPTEAFF
abundance: .; d_gene: TRBD2; v_gene: TRBV10-3; j_gene: TRBJ2-1; CDR3nt: TGTGCCATCAGCGCCGGGACTAGCAATGAGCAGTTCTTC; CDR3aa: CAISAGTSNEQFF